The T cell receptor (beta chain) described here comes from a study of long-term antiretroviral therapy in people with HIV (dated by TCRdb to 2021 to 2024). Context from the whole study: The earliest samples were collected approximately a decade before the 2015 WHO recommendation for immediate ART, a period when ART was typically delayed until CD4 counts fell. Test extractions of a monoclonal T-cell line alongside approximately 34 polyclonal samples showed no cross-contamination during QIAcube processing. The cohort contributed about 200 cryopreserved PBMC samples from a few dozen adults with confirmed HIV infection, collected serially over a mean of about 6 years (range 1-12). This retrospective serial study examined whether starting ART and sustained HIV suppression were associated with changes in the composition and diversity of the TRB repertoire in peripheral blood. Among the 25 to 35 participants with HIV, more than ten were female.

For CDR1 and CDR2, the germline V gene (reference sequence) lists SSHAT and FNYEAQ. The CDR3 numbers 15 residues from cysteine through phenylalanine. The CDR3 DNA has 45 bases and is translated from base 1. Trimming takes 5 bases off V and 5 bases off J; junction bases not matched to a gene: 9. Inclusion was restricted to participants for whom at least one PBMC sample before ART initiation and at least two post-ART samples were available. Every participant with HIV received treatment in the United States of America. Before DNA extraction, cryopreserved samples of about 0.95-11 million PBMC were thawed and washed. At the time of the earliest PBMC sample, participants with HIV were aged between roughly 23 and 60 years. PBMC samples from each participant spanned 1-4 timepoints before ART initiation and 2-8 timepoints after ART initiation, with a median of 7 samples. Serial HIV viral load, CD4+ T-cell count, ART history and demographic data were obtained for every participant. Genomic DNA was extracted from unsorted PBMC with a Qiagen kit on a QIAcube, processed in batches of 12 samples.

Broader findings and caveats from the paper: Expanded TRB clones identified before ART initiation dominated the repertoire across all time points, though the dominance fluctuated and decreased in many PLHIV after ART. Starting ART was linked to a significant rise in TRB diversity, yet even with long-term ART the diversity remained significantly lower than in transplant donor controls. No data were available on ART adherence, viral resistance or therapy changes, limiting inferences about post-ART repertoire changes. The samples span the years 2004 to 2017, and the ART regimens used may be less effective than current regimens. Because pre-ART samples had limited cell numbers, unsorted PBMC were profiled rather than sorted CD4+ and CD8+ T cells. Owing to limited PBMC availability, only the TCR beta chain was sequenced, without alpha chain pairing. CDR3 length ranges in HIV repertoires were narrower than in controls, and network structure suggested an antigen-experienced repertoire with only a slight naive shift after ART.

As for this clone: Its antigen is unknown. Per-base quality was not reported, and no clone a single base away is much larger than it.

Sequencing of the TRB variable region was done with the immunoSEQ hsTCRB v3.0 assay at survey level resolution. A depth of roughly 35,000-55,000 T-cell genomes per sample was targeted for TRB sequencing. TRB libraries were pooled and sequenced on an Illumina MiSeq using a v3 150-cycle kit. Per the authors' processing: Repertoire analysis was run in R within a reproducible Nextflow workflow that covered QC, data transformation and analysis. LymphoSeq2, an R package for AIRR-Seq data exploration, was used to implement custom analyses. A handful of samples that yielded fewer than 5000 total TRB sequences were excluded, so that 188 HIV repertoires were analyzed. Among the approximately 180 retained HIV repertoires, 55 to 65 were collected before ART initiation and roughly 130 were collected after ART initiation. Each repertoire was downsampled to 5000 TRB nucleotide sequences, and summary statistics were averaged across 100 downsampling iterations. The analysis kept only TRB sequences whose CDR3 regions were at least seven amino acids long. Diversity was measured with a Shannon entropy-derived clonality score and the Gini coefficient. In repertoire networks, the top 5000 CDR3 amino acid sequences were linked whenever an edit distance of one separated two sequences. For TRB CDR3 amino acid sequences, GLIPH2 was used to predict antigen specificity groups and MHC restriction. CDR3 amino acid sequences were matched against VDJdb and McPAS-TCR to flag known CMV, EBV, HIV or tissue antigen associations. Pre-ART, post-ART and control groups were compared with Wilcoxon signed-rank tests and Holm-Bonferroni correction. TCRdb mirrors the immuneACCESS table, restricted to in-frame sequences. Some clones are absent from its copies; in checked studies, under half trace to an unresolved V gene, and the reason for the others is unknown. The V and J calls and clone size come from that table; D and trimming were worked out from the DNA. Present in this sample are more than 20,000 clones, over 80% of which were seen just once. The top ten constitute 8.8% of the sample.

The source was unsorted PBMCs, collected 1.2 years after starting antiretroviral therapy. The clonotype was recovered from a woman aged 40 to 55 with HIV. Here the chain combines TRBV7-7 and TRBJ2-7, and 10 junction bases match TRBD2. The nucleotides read TGTGCCAGCAGCCCTGGGGTAGCGGGAGGAGACGAGCAGTACTTC. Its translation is CASSPGVAGGDEQYF.